A selection of T cell receptor beta chains follows, all from one sample in a study of neurological immune-mediated disorders. From the 5' RACE reads, TCRdb called clonotypes with MiXCR, one entry per CDR3 protein. Of around 60,000 distinct CDR3 sequences listed, around a tenth are singletons. The sample consisted of PBMCs. The receptors here all came from a male donor with HTLV-1-associated myelopathy (HAM/TSP). CDR3s include the opening cysteine and the closing phenylalanine or tryptophan. Fields, in order: D gene, J gene, V gene, clone size, CDR3 DNA, CDR3 protein. A D gene is named only where the DNA matches it firmly. Only part of the rows carry a size: once, few, many, or a class if the clone is expanded.

D: NA; J: TRBJ2-3; V: TRBV20-1; size: many; DNA: TGCTCCTCCTTGATAGCGCCAGATACGCAGTATTTT; CDR3: CSSLIAPDTQYF
D: NA; J: TRBJ1-5; V: TRBV5-1; size: many; DNA: TGCGCCAGCAGCTTGGAGCGGAGAGATCAGCCCCAGCATTTT; CDR3: CASSLERRDQPQHF
D: NA; J: TRBJ2-6; V: TRBV6-5; size: many; DNA: TGTGCCAGCAGTTACTCCCCAGGGCTCAACGTCCTGACTTTC; CDR3: CASSYSPGLNVLTF
D: NA; J: TRBJ1-5; V: TRBV7-2; size: many; DNA: TGTGCCAGCAGCTTAGGGAGGGGCTATAGCAATCAGCCCCAGCATTTT; CDR3: CASSLGRGYSNQPQHF
D: NA; J: TRBJ2-3; V: TRBV21-1; size: many; DNA: TGTGCCAGCGTGGGGCTTTGCGGGGATGCAGATACGCAGTATTTT; CDR3: CASVGLCGDADTQYF
D: NA; J: TRBJ2-3; V: TRBV5-1; size: many; DNA: TGCGCCAGCAGCTTGGCGTTAGATACGCAGTATTTT; CDR3: CASSLALDTQYF
D: NA; J: TRBJ2-2; V: TRBV10-3; size: many; DNA: TGTGCCATCAGTGAGTCGTTTGAGGTTTCGACAGGGTCGGGAGCCGGGGAGCTGTTTTTT; CDR3: CAISESFEVSTGSGAGELFF
D: NA; J: TRBJ2-7; V: TRBV7-9; size: many; DNA: TGTGCCAGCAGCCCATCCCTCAGGATCTACGAGCAGTACTTC; CDR3: CASSPSLRIYEQYF
D: NA; J: TRBJ1-5; V: TRBV20-1; size: many; DNA: TGCAGTGCCCCACGGAGCCTCAATCAGCCCCAGCATTTT; CDR3: CSAPRSLNQPQHF
D: TRBD2; J: TRBJ2-5; V: TRBV7-2; size: many; DNA: TGTGCCAGCAGCTTATGGGGACTAGCGGGACAAGAGACCCAGTACTTC; CDR3: CASSLWGLAGQETQYF
D: TRBD1; J: TRBJ2-5; V: TRBV5-1; size: few; DNA: TGCGCCAGCAGCTTGGGACAGGGGTCGGCGGAGACCCAGTACTTC; CDR3: CASSLGQGSAETQYF
D: NA; J: TRBJ2-5; V: TRBV12-3/TRBV12-4; size: NA; DNA: TGTGCCTGCAGGGGCAGACTAGAAGAGACCCAGTACTTC; CDR3: CACRGRLEETQYF
D: NA; J: TRBJ1-1; V: TRBV5-5; size: many; DNA: TGTGCCAGCAGCTTGGGGGACACGAACACTGAAGCTTTCTTT; CDR3: CASSLGDTNTEAFF
D: NA; J: TRBJ2-1; V: TRBV5-1; size: many; DNA: TGCGCCAGCAGCTTGGAGCTCCCCGGGGGTGAGCAGTTCTTC; CDR3: CASSLELPGGEQFF
D: TRBD1; J: TRBJ1-1; V: TRBV29-1; size: many; DNA: TGCAGCGTCGCGGGACAGGGGAACACTGAAGCTTTCTTT; CDR3: CSVAGQGNTEAFF
D: NA; J: TRBJ2-3; V: TRBV5-5; size: NA; DNA: TGTACCAGCAGCTTGTTCCCAGGGGGGGATCAGCCCCAGTATTTT; CDR3: CTSSLFPGGDQPQYF
D: TRBD1; J: TRBJ1-5; V: TRBV4-3; size: few; DNA: TGCGCCAGCAGCTCGACAGGGGAGCAGCCCCAGCATTTT; CDR3: CASSSTGEQPQHF
D: NA; J: TRBJ2-5; V: TRBV5-1; size: many; DNA: TGCGCCAGCAGCGTTGGACAGCCTCTGTTCCAAGAGACCCAGTACTTC; CDR3: CASSVGQPLFQETQYF
D: TRBD1; J: TRBJ2-2; V: TRBV29-1; size: many; DNA: TGCAGCGGCAGAACAGGGGGCAGTGCCGGGGAGCTGTTTTTT; CDR3: CSGRTGGSAGELFF
D: NA; J: TRBJ1-4; V: TRBV7-9; size: NA; DNA: TGTGCCAGCAGCTTAACAGGAGCTAATAAAAAACTGTTTTTT; CDR3: CASSLTGANKKLFF
D: NA; J: TRBJ2-7; V: TRBV5-1; size: many; DNA: TGCGCCAGCAGCCCCCGACAGGCCAGCTCCTACGAGCAGTACTTC; CDR3: CASSPRQASSYEQYF
D: TRBD2; J: TRBJ2-5; V: TRBV5-1; size: many; DNA: TGCGCCAGCAGCTTGGGGGTCGGACTAGCGCCTCAAGAGACCCAGTACTTC; CDR3: CASSLGVGLAPQETQYF
D: TRBD2; J: TRBJ2-1; V: TRBV20-1; size: many; DNA: TGCAGTGCTAGACAGGGACTAGCCAGGTACAATGAGCAGTTCTTC; CDR3: CSARQGLARYNEQFF
D: NA; J: TRBJ2-2; V: TRBV7-8; size: many; DNA: TGTGCCAGCAGCACGACAGTGAACACCGGGGAGCTGTTTTTT; CDR3: CASSTTVNTGELFF
D: TRBD1; J: TRBJ1-5; V: TRBV20-1; size: few; DNA: TGCAGTGCTAGAAACCCCCGGAAGGACAGGGGGCGCGGGCAGCCCCAGCATTTT; CDR3: CSARNPRKDRGRGQPQHF
D: NA; J: TRBJ1-5; V: TRBV20-1; size: many; DNA: TGCAGTGCTAGAGCGGGGGTTAGCAATCAGCCCCAGCATTTT; CDR3: CSARAGVSNQPQHF
D: TRBD1; J: TRBJ2-5; V: TRBV7-2; size: few; DNA: TGTGCCAGCAGCTTAATCAGGGGGCTCCCCCAAGAGACCCAGTACTTC; CDR3: CASSLIRGLPQETQYF
D: TRBD1; J: TRBJ1-1; V: TRBV7-8; size: many; DNA: TGTGCCAGCAGCTTCGCTACCCCGGGACAGCTTAGTGCGCTCACTGAAGCTTTCTTT; CDR3: CASSFATPGQLSALTEAFF
D: NA; J: TRBJ2-5; V: TRBV5-1; size: many; DNA: TGCGCCAGCTGCGATTGGTCGGAGACCCAGTACTTC; CDR3: CASCDWSETQYF
D: NA; J: TRBJ1-2; V: TRBV25-1; size: many; DNA: TGTGCCAGCAGTGAACTAGGGCTCGGCTACACCTTC; CDR3: CASSELGLGYTF
D: NA; J: TRBJ2-3; V: TRBV6-2/TRBV6-3; size: many; DNA: TGTGCCAGCGGGCGGGGTATCACAGATACGCAGTATTTT; CDR3: CASGRGITDTQYF
D: TRBD1; J: TRBJ2-2; V: TRBV5-1; size: many; DNA: TGCGCCAGCAGTTCCGGACAGGGTGCGCGCACCGGGGAGCTGTTTTTT; CDR3: CASSSGQGARTGELFF
D: NA; J: TRBJ1-2; V: TRBV5-1; size: many; DNA: TGCGCCAGCAGCTTAGGGAGGGGCAGCCCCAACTATGGCTACACCTTC; CDR3: CASSLGRGSPNYGYTF
D: NA; J: TRBJ2-1; V: TRBV5-1; size: many; DNA: TGCGCCAGCAAAGCTTGGGTCGCCGAGGGTGAGCAGTTCTTC; CDR3: CASKAWVAEGEQFF
D: TRBD1; J: TRBJ2-1; V: TRBV12-3/TRBV12-4; size: many; DNA: TGTGCCAGCAGTTCGACAGGGGCAGCCCCCGGGGAGCAGTTCTTC; CDR3: CASSSTGAAPGEQFF
D: NA; J: TRBJ1-2; V: TRBV18; size: many; DNA: TGTGCCAGCTCACCCTCACTGAATTCTAACTATGGCTACACCTTC; CDR3: CASSPSLNSNYGYTF
D: NA; J: TRBJ2-3; V: TRBV7-2; size: few; DNA: TGTGCCAGCAGCCCGAGGCGTGAGGTAACAGATACGCAGTATTTT; CDR3: CASSPRREVTDTQYF
D: TRBD2; J: TRBJ2-5; V: TRBV5-7; size: many; DNA: TGTGCCAGCAGCTTGGTGGGATTACTAGCGGTCGTTGGGAAGACCCAGTACTTC; CDR3: CASSLVGLLAVVGKTQYF
D: TRBD1; J: TRBJ1-2; V: TRBV5-5; size: NA; DNA: TGTGCCAGCAGCGTCTGGGACAGGCCTTATGGCTACACCTTC; CDR3: CASSVWDRPYGYTF
D: NA; J: TRBJ2-3; V: TRBV7-9; size: few; DNA: TGTGCCAGCAGTTCCCCAAGTCCTAGCACAGATACGCAGTATTTT; CDR3: CASSSPSPSTDTQYF
D: TRBD1; J: TRBJ2-2; V: TRBV20-1; size: many; DNA: TGCAGTGCTCAGACAGGGCCCACCGGGGAGCTGTTTTTT; CDR3: CSAQTGPTGELFF
D: NA; J: TRBJ1-5; V: TRBV7-8; size: NA; DNA: TGTGCCAGCAGCCACGACATAGCAGGGATATCGAGCAATCAGCCCCAGCATTTT; CDR3: CASSHDIAGISSNQPQHF
D: NA; J: TRBJ2-7; V: TRBV29-1; size: many; DNA: TGCAGCGTTGTCTTAATCTACGAGCAGTACTTC; CDR3: CSVVLIYEQYF
D: NA; J: TRBJ2-7; V: TRBV5-1; size: many; DNA: TGCGCCAGCAGCTTCTTGATGGGAACAGGATACGAGCAGTACTTC; CDR3: CASSFLMGTGYEQYF
D: NA; J: TRBJ2-7; V: TRBV25-1; size: many; DNA: TGTGCCAGCAGTGAAAGGACGGCCCCCTACGAGCAGTACTTC; CDR3: CASSERTAPYEQYF
D: NA; J: TRBJ2-2; V: TRBV14; size: many; DNA: TGTGCCAGCAGCCAAGACGGGGCTAATGGCTTTAACGGGGAGCTGTTTTTT; CDR3: CASSQDGANGFNGELFF
D: TRBD1; J: TRBJ2-5; V: TRBV7-2; size: many; DNA: TGTGCCAGCAGCGCGGACAGGGGGGAGACCCAGTACTTC; CDR3: CASSADRGETQYF
D: TRBD1; J: TRBJ1-4; V: TRBV7-9; size: many; DNA: TGTGCCAGCAGCTCAGACAGGGGGCGCGGTGAAAAACTGTTTTTT; CDR3: CASSSDRGRGEKLFF
D: NA; J: TRBJ1-1; V: TRBV6-1; size: many; DNA: TGTGCCAGCAGTGAAGCAGGGAAGAGGGAAGCTTTCTTT; CDR3: CASSEAGKREAFF
D: TRBD1; J: TRBJ1-1; V: TRBV4-3; size: many; DNA: TGCGCCAGCAGGGGACAGGGGAACACTGAAGCTTTCTTT; CDR3: CASRGQGNTEAFF
D: NA; J: TRBJ1-2; V: TRBV20-1; size: few; DNA: TGCAGTGCTCCCGGGGCCGGGGGCTATGGCTACACCTTC; CDR3: CSAPGAGGYGYTF
D: NA; J: TRBJ1-6; V: TRBV5-4; size: few; DNA: TGTGCCAGCAGCTTGGCCGAGGCGGGGCGTAATTCACCCCTCCACTTT; CDR3: CASSLAEAGRNSPLHF
D: TRBD2; J: TRBJ2-1; V: TRBV7-9; size: few; DNA: TGTGCCAGCAGCTTAGCGCGACTAGCGGTGTACAATGAGCAGTTCTTC; CDR3: CASSLARLAVYNEQFF
D: NA; J: TRBJ1-2; V: TRBV6-5; size: many; DNA: TGTGCCAGCAGTTTCAGAGGATCCTATGGCTACACCTTC; CDR3: CASSFRGSYGYTF
D: NA; J: TRBJ1-2; V: TRBV25-1; size: many; DNA: TGTGCCAGCAGTGAAACCGCTCTGGGGTTTAACTATGGCTACACCTTC; CDR3: CASSETALGFNYGYTF
D: NA; J: TRBJ2-5; V: TRBV6-6; size: many; DNA: TGTGCCAGCCAGGGCAAGAGAGGGCTGGACTTC; CDR3: CASQGKRGLDF
D: NA; J: TRBJ1-1; V: TRBV28; size: many; DNA: TGTGCCAGCAGTGGAAACGAATCGGTTTTT; CDR3: CASSGNESVF
D: TRBD1; J: TRBJ2-3; V: TRBV20-1; size: many; DNA: TGCAGTGCACCGGACGCACAGGGGCCAGATACGCAGTATTTT; CDR3: CSAPDAQGPDTQYF
D: NA; J: TRBJ2-5; V: TRBV5-1; size: many; DNA: TGCGCCAGCAGCTTCGGAGAGACCCAGTACTTC; CDR3: CASSFGETQYF
D: TRBD2; J: TRBJ2-3; V: TRBV20-1; size: many; DNA: TGCAGTGCTCACGACGTAGCGGGGGGGCCGGAAGATACGCAGTATTTT; CDR3: CSAHDVAGGPEDTQYF